Shown below are 24 T cell receptor beta chains from a single sample sequenced in a study of T cells in Graves' hyperthyroidism and ophthalmopathy. Regions amplified from RNA transcripts were the TCR beta CDR3 regions. First-round RT-PCR targeting the TCR CDR3 was performed with the HTBI primer set. TCRdb redid the calling of the multiplex PCR reads with MiXCR, one entry per CDR3 protein. This table holds some 760,000 distinct CDR3 sequences, less than 15% found once. Sequenced material: blood. The receptors shown here come from a woman aged 18-29 years with Graves' hyperthyroidism.

To note about this clonotype: Relative to the germline gene, one junction end is altered; a read error may explain this. This sequence joins TRBV6-2 or TRBV6-3 and TRBJ2-7; 16 bases match TRBD2. CDR1 and CDR2 (germline): MNHEY, SVGEGT. CDR3 length: 16 amino acids. DNA of the CDR3: TGTGCCGGCAGTAGGGGGACTAGCGGGAGGGCAGACGAGCAGTACTTC. It translates to CAGSRGTSGRADEQYF.

The chain uses TRBV28 and TRBJ2-5, with TRBD1 matching 7 bases. CDR1 and CDR2 (germline): MDHEN, SYDVKM. J gave up 5 bases and V 1 base, and 10 bases lay outside the gene matches. CDR3 length equals 16 residues. CDR3 DNA: TGTGCCAGCAGTTTATCCCCTTCGACAGGGAAGGAGACCCAGTACTTC. Translated: CASSLSPSTGKETQYF.

This clonotype was counted many times. This chain links TRBV7-2 with TRBJ2-7; D gene unclear. The CDR3 runs to 13 residues. V dropped 6 bases and J dropped 3 bases, with 12 bases sitting between them. Germline lookup yields CDR1 SGHTA and CDR2 FQGNSA. CDR3 nucleotides: TGTGCCAGCAGATTCGGGCCGCTCTACGAGCAGTACTTC. Translated: CASRFGPLYEQYF.

This clonotype came up a few times. The genes are TRBV7-2 and TRBJ2-2; D gene uncertain. Germline V gene sequence: CDR1 SGHTA, CDR2 FQGNSA. The V end lost 3 bases, the J end lost 6 bases, and 20 bases lay between the germline ends. The CDR3 totals 17 residues. The DNA of the CDR3 is TGTGCCAGCAGCTTCTTAAGTGGGGTTCCCGTGGCCGGGGAGCTGTTTTTT. Its protein is CASSFLSGVPVAGELFF.

This clonotype came up many times. DNA of the CDR3: TGTGCCAGCAGCCATATAGCGGGAGGGAGCCCCTACGAGCAGTACTTC. It yields the protein CASSHIAGGSPYEQYF. V is TRBV6-1 and J is TRBJ2-7, with 11 bases identical to TRBD2. V lost 6 bases and J lost 2; bases outside the gene matches: 9. The germline gives CDR1 MNHNS, CDR2 SASEGT. CDR3 length equals 16 residues.

This clonotype was recorded a few times. The chain combines TRBV4-2 with TRBJ1-1; D unresolved. The CDR3 runs to 15 residues. The germline V and J ends were trimmed by 3 bases and 0 bases, with 11 bases remaining between them. Germline V gives CDR1 LGHNA, CDR2 YNFKEQ. The CDR3 sequence is CASSQEAAMNTEAFF. The CDR3 nucleotides are TGTGCCAGCAGCCAGGAGGCGGCCATGAACACTGAAGCTTTCTTT.

This clonotype showed up just a few times. The chain joins TRBV6-2 or TRBV6-3 to TRBJ2-7; 11 nucleotides align to TRBD2. The CDR3 is 17 residues long. The germline CDR1 and CDR2 sequences are MNHEY and SVGEGT. Trimming removed 0 bases from V and 1 base from J; junction bases left unmatched: 5. CDR3: CASSYSRRTSGSYEQYF. CDR3 DNA sequence: TGTGCCAGCAGTTACTCGAGAAGGACTAGCGGGTCCTACGAGCAGTACTTC.

This clonotype was picked up a small number of times. The rearrangement joins TRBV10-2 to TRBJ2-1, with 9 bases aligning to TRBD1. The V and J ends lost 6 bases and 4 bases, in that order; junction bases with no gene match: 4. The CDR3 totals 14 residues. Germline V gives CDR1 WSHSY, CDR2 SAAADI. The CDR3 nucleotides are TGCGCCAGCAGGGGGGGACAGGGTTACAATGAGCAGTTCTTC. Translation gives CASRGGQGYNEQFF.

This clonotype has at least ten counts. The chain uses TRBV7-2 and TRBJ2-1; D may match TRBD1 or TRBD2 (6 bases each). The germline CDR1 and CDR2 sequences are SGHTA and FQGNSA. V was shortened by 1 base and J by 8 bases, with 15 bases between the two germline ends. CDR3 size: 15 residues. This chain's CDR3 is CASSLVGGGYDEQFF. CDR3 bases: TGTGCCAGCAGCTTAGTTGGAGGGGGGTATGATGAGCAGTTCTTC.

This clonotype has a handful of counts. This chain links TRBV6-2 or TRBV6-3 with TRBJ2-7; TRBD1 might be the D (5 bases). V shed 2 bases and J shed 4 bases, with 12 bases lying between them. Per the germline V gene, CDR1 is MNHEY and CDR2 is SVGEGT. There are 14 residues in the CDR3. The CDR3 loop reads CASSYGYRIYEQYF. The CDR3, as DNA: TGTGCCAGCAGTTACGGGTACAGGATTTACGAGCAGTACTTC.

This clonotype was counted only a few times. This sequence joins TRBV29-1 and TRBJ2-7; 12 positions agree with TRBD1. This CDR3 has 15 amino acids. J gave up 5 bases and V 3 bases, and 8 bases lay outside the gene matches. Germline-derived CDR1 and CDR2 are SQVTM and ANQGSEA. The CDR3 here is CSVEARDRGPNEQYF. The DNA for the CDR3 is TGCAGCGTTGAGGCCCGGGACAGGGGGCCTAACGAGCAGTACTTC.

This clonotype occurred many times. The CDR3 spells CASSLGNRGFGENIQYF. The CDR3 DNA reads as TGTGCCAGCAGCTTAGGCAACAGGGGCTTCGGGGAAAACATTCAGTACTTC. The chain carries TRBV7-9 and TRBJ2-4; 7 positions match TRBD1. Germline values: CDR1 SEHNR, CDR2 FQNEAQ (reference sequence). Trimming cost V 1 base and J 5 bases; bases outside gene matches: 11. The CDR3 consists of 17 residues.

This clonotype showed up just a few times. This chain connects TRBV18 to TRBJ2-1, with 7 bases that match TRBD2. V shed 0 bases and J 0 bases; nucleotides not matched to a gene: 11. CDR3 length: 19 residues. CDR1 is KGHSH, CDR2 LQKENI, per germline. CDR3 in amino acids: CASSPPIRLADYSYNEQFF. The CDR3 coding sequence is TGTGCCAGCTCACCACCGATAAGGCTAGCGGATTACTCCTACAATGAGCAGTTCTTC.

The gene calls are TRBV14 and TRBJ2-7; no clear D gene. V lost 0 bases to trimming and J lost 4 bases, with 7 bases between them. This CDR3 region has 13 residues. CDR1 SGHDN and CDR2 FVKESK come from the germline V gene. The CDR3 DNA follows: TGTGCCAGCAGCCAAGAAAGGCCGTACGAGCAGTACTTC. Amino acids: CASSQERPYEQYF.

This clonotype was counted many times. V and J are TRBV20-1 and TRBJ1-5, with D tentatively TRBD1 (6 bases). CDR1 DFQATT and CDR2 SNEGSKA come from the germline V gene (reference sequence). V was pared by 2 bases and J by 4 bases, with 15 bases between. There are 15 residues in the CDR3. The CDR3 DNA sequence: TGCAGTGCTAGATCGGGGGCAGGGTGGAATCAGCCCCAGCATTTT. Amino acid sequence: CSARSGAGWNQPQHF.

As concerns this clonotype: The junction and the germline gene differ at one end; a read error may be behind it. The chain has TRBV12-5 and TRBJ2-5; maybe TRBD2 (5 bases). This CDR3 has 14 amino acids. Germline lookup yields CDR1 LGHNT and CDR2 FRNRAP. The CDR3 nucleotides are TGTGCTGGTGGACTGAATGATCTATCAGAGACCCAGTACTTC. This translates into CAGGLNDLSETQYF.

This clonotype has a count of ten or more. The chain is built from TRBV27 and TRBJ2-1; 7 positions match TRBD1. Trimming removed 2 bases from V and 9 bases from J; junction bases left unmatched: 7. Germline V CDR1 and CDR2: MNHEY, SMNVEV (reference sequence). The CDR3 is made up of 14 amino acids. The CDR3 here is CASSLVPSGGEQFF. In DNA, the CDR3 is TGTGCCAGCAGTTTAGTGCCCTCAGGGGGTGAGCAGTTCTTC.

As regards this clonotype: Its ends do not fully match the called genes, so a read error is possible. The V call is TRBV18, the J call TRBJ2-1, with D perhaps matching TRBD2 (6 bases). The CDR3 consists of 14 residues. Looked up from germline, CDR1 is KGHSH and CDR2 is LQKENI. The CDR3 region is CAGSAGPAYNEQFF. CDR3 coding DNA: TGTGCCGGCTCAGCGGGCCCTGCCTACAATGAGCAGTTCTTC.

The V gene is TRBV7-9, the J gene TRBJ1-4, with D hard to call. Germline lookup yields CDR1 SEHNR and CDR2 FQNEAQ (reference sequence). The ends were cut back, 3 bases at V and 8 bases at J, with 16 bases in the middle. The CDR3 is 15 amino acids. The CDR3 region is CASSLYSGSGEKLFF. CDR3 bases: TGTGCCAGCAGCTTGTATTCCGGTAGTGGCGAAAAACTGTTTTTT.

This clonotype was counted only a few times. This CDR3 is CASSGSEQFF. CDR3 coding DNA: TGTGCCAGCAGCGGGAGTGAGCAGTTCTTC. The genes are TRBV13 and TRBJ2-1; TRBD2 is a possible D gene (5 bases). The CDR3 loop spans 10 amino acids. Per germline, CDR1 PRHDT and CDR2 FYEKMQ (reference sequence). With 5 bases removed from V and 9 bases from J, the gap between germline ends came to 5 bases.

This clonotype was detected many times. V is TRBV11-2 and J is TRBJ2-1; D possibly corresponds to TRBD1 (6 bases). Trimming stripped 5 bases from V and 10 bases from J, with 12 bases between. Germline-derived CDR1 and CDR2 are SGHAT and FQNNGV. The CDR3 is made up of 12 amino acids. CDR3 region: CASSADRSEQFF. CDR3 in DNA: TGTGCCAGCAGCGCAGACAGGAGCGAGCAGTTCTTC.

This clonotype has at least ten counts. This sequence joins TRBV20-1 and TRBJ1-1; the match to TRBD1 covers 7 bases. Germline assignment: CDR1 DFQATT and CDR2 SNEGSKA (reference sequence). V gave up 3 bases and J gave up 0 bases; unmatched junction bases: 7. The CDR3 contains 15 residues. CDR3 DNA: TGCAGTGCTAGGGGCAGGGGGGGAATGAACACTGAAGCTTTCTTT. This translates into CSARGRGGMNTEAFF.

The rearrangement links TRBV28 to TRBJ1-1, with 8 bases lining up with TRBD1. V lost 5 bases, J lost 3 bases, and 8 bases stayed unmatched. CDR3 length: 15 amino acids. Per germline, CDR1 MDHEN and CDR2 SYDVKM. As DNA, the CDR3 is TGTGCCAGCAGTGAGCTGACAGGGGCGGACACTGAAGCTTTCTTT. Residues: CASSELTGADTEAFF.

This clonotype was seen ten or more times. The V call is TRBV12-5, the J call TRBJ2-3; D ambiguous. V dropped 1 base and J dropped 2 bases, with 4 bases sitting between them. Germline V gives CDR1 LGHNT, CDR2 FRNRAP. The CDR3 totals 13 residues. CDR3 bases: TGTGCTAGTGGTTTGGGGTACACAGATACGCAGTATTTT. This sequence encodes CASGLGYTDTQYF.